The entry below gives a single T cell receptor beta chain sequence along with its context. From germline, CDR1 is SGDLS and CDR2 YYNGEE. V was pared by 0 bases and J by 6 bases, with 21 bases of the junction left unmatched. The CDR3 length is 23 residues. This sample was taken from a study of blood T cell repertoires in COVID-19. Whole-study context: Sites across the United States, Italy and Spain contributed samples from acute and convalescent COVID-19.

Produced via immunoSEQ multiplex PCR; TCRdb's table is partial and in-frame only. Counted here are a few hundred thousand clones, 84% occurring once; the ten biggest clones make up 3% to 3.5%. The specimen was peripheral blood. The TCR was taken from a woman between 25 and 40 years old who had recovered from COVID-19. V and J are TRBV9 and TRBJ2-2; 15 positions match TRBD2. This CDR3 is CASSVEGGTRTSGRASNPGELFF. Here the CDR3 DNA reads TGTGCCAGCAGCGTAGAGGGTGGAACCAGGACTAGCGGGAGGGCCTCTAACCCCGGGGAGCTGTTTTTT.